This entry concerns a single T cell receptor beta chain. The sample comes from a study of blood T cell repertoires in COVID-19. This CDR3 comprises 13 residues. V gave up 1 base and J gave up 4 bases, with 5 bases separating them. Measured with immunoSEQ multiplex PCR; TCRdb has only the in-frame clones, and not every one. Of about 400,000 clones detected, roughly 90% appear once; the ten largest clones hold roughly 1.2%. Sequenced sample: peripheral blood. The TCR originated in a man aged 35-49 years with acute or convalescent COVID-19. The gene calls are TRBV12-3 or TRBV12-4 and TRBJ1-3; D call uncertain. The CDR3 protein is CASSLGAGNTIYF. The CDR3 coding sequence is TGTGCCAGCAGTTTAGGCGCGGGAAACACCATATATTTT.